This TCR beta chain came from a study of T-cell memory formation after mild COVID-19. The germline CDR1 and CDR2 sequences are SGHRS and YFSETQ. The V and J ends lost 0 bases and 3 bases, in that order; junction bases with no gene match: 4. The CDR3 is 16 residues long. TCRdb processed the 5' RACE reads anew with MiXCR; each CDR3 protein has one entry. Seen here are hundreds of thousands of distinct CDR3 sequences, 16% observed once, and the top ten hold around 23%. This clonotype was recorded many times. This receptor was obtained from a man aged 18-30 years who had mild COVID-19 (a few samples of this study predate the infection). Cell type and time point are not known. Sequencing input: PBMCs or a T cell subset sorted from them (not recorded which). The genes are TRBV5-1 and TRBJ2-7, with 12 bases that match TRBD2. CDR3 coding DNA: TGCGCCAGCAGCTTGGGGACTAGCGGGAATCTCTACGAGCAGTACTTC. Protein: CASSLGTSGNLYEQYF.